This TCR beta chain was documented in a study of vaccination and CD4 T cells after COVID-19. Treatment reported: approximately 9-day PBMC culture with coronavirus spike peptide pools or control peptides (ViraFEST assay). During the years 2011-2018, before the COVID-19 pandemic, the unexposed donor's CD4+ T cells were collected. A few counts support this clonotype. The target antigen is unknown. Study results and limitations: A nonsignificant median increase from around 20 to 38 SARS-CoV-2-reactive clonotypes was observed.

The assay that was used to sequence DNA from cultured CD4+ T cells was the Oncomine TCR Beta short-read assay. A single record per CDR3 protein comes from TCRdb applying MiXCR to the PCR reads. The table has some 5,400 distinct CDR3 sequences, roughly two fifths seen once. CDR3 length: 12 residues. Unmatched junction bases numbered 6, after V lost 4 bases and J lost 11 bases. This sequence was found in a human donor in good health. This chain joins TRBV12-3 or TRBV12-4 and TRBJ1-1, with 8 positions matching TRBD1. The sequenced material came from CD4+ T cells from blood, cultured in vitro. In nucleotides, the CDR3 is TGTGCCAGCAGTTCTTCAGGGGGCCCTGCTTTCTTT. This codes for CASSSSGGPAFF.